Shown below are 26 T cell receptor beta chains from a single sample sequenced in a study of cytomegalovirus exposure and HLA in healthy donors (dated by TCRdb to about 2017). Library preparation employed the immunoSEQ multiplex PCR assay. TCRdb carries this immuneACCESS record with in-frame sequences only. Its versions omit some clonotypes, under half of them owing to an unresolved V gene in the studies checked, with the rest unexplained. The sample table contains about 88,000 clones; only one count was recorded for 95% to 98% of them. Jointly, the top ten make up about 0.8% of the sample. Sequences were obtained from PBMCs. The receptors here all came from a man younger than 35 in good health and CMV-seronegative.

CDR3 sequence reads: CASSIPGTDTQYF. In nucleotides, the CDR3 is TGTGCCAGTAGTATCCCAGGCACAGATACGCAGTATTTT. This chain joins TRBV19 and TRBJ2-3, with D unclear. CDR3 size: 13 residues. The V end was cut by 3 bases, the J end by 1 base, with 5 bases between. CDR1 is LNHDA and CDR2 is SQIVND in the germline V gene (reference sequence).

The chain uses TRBV10-2 and TRBJ2-7; 10 bases agree with TRBD2. V lost 9 bases and J lost 0; bases outside the gene matches: 8. CDR1 WSHSY and CDR2 SAAADI come from the germline V gene. The CDR3 loop spans 15 amino acids. CDR3 bases: TGCGCCAGTGGGACCGGGACTAGCGTCTCCTACGAGCAGTACTTC. Translated, it gives CASGTGTSVSYEQYF.

The gene calls are TRBV11-3 and TRBJ2-2; TRBD1 matches at 8 bases. V dropped 3 bases and J dropped 5; count of bases not matched to a gene: 5. Per the germline V gene, CDR1 is SGHNT and CDR2 is YENEEA. The CDR3 has 15 amino acids. The CDR3 nucleotides read TGTGCCAGCAGCTTGGGGACAGGAGGAACCGGGGAGCTGTTTTTT. Translating gives CASSLGTGGTGELFF.

The chain employs TRBV4-2 and TRBJ2-2, with a weak D call TRBD2 (5 bases). This CDR3 comprises 16 residues. V lost 0 bases and J 7 bases, leaving 15 bases between the germline ends. Germline values: CDR1 LGHNA, CDR2 YNFKEQ. The CDR3 region is CASSQDPAGGLGELFF. As DNA, the CDR3 is TGTGCCAGCAGCCAAGATCCGGCCGGCGGGCTCGGGGAGCTGTTTTTT.

The genes are TRBV18 and TRBJ2-3, with 11 bases lining up with TRBD2. This CDR3 spans 14 amino acids. Germline CDR1 KGHSH, CDR2 LQKENI. With 6 bases clipped from V and 5 bases from J, the junction kept 4 bases outside the gene matches. In DNA form, the CDR3 reads TGTGCCAGCTCCAGAGGACTAGCGGGAGATACGCAGTATTTT. Its protein is CASSRGLAGDTQYF.

The CDR3 loop reads CASSGGANQPQHF. The CDR3 DNA reads as TGTGCCAGCTCTGGAGGGGCCAATCAGCCCCAGCATTTT. The chain links TRBV28 to TRBJ1-5, with D perhaps TRBD1 (5 bases). This CDR3 spans 13 amino acids. V lost 8 bases and J lost 3, with 11 bases in between. Germline V gene data show CDR1 as MDHEN and CDR2 as SYDVKM.

The V gene is TRBV6-1, the J gene TRBJ2-7; D remains unclear. The V and J ends lost 3 bases and 1 base respectively, with 4 bases between them. This CDR3 has 12 residues. CDR1 is MNHNS, CDR2 SASEGT, per germline. The CDR3 region has the DNA TGTGCCAGCAGTGATAGATCCTACGAGCAGTACTTC. Its protein product is CASSDRSYEQYF.

The V and J genes are TRBV12-5 and TRBJ2-5, with 11 positions matching TRBD2. Looked up from germline, CDR1 is LGHNT and CDR2 is FRNRAP. Unmatched junction bases numbered 11, after V lost 6 bases and J lost 5 bases. The CDR3 runs 16 residues. The CDR3 coding sequence is TGTGCTAGTGGGACCAAACTAGCGGGAGTGTCGGAGACCCAGTACTTC. Encoded protein: CASGTKLAGVSETQYF. Full variable domain (outside the CDR3, taken from reference TRBV12-5 and TRBJ2-5): DARVTQTPRHKVTEMGQEVTMRCQPILGHNTVFWYRQTMMQGLELLAYFRNRAPLDDSGMPKDRFSAEMPDATLATLKIQPSEPRDSAVYFCASGTKLAGVSETQYFGPGTRLLVL.

V usage is TRBV2 and J usage is TRBJ1-1; D is unresolved. Germline V gene lookup returns CDR1 SNHLY and CDR2 FYNNEI. This CDR3 has 11 amino acids. V was cut by 10 bases and J by 5 bases, with 11 bases left in between. CDR3 DNA sequence: TGTGCCACCGCTCCAGTAACTGAAGCTTTCTTT. This sequence encodes CATAPVTEAFF.

The chain couples TRBV11-2 to TRBJ2-7; the D is unclear. CDR1 and CDR2 (germline): SGHAT, FQNNGV. V lost 1 base and J lost 9, with 7 bases in between. The CDR3 loop spans 11 amino acids. The DNA of the CDR3 is TGTGCCAGCAGCTTAGCCCATGTGCAGTACGTC. Translating gives CASSLAHVQYV.

The V and J genes are TRBV2 and TRBJ2-3; no definite D call. V lost 3 bases to trimming and J lost 5 bases, with 15 bases between them. The CDR3 has 15 residues. Germline V lookup: CDR1 SNHLY, CDR2 FYNNEI. CDR3 sequence: CASSEGIRLRDTQYF. In DNA form, the CDR3 reads TGTGCCAGCAGTGAGGGCATAAGGCTGAGAGATACGCAGTATTTT. The variable domain in full, completed from reference TRBV2 and TRBJ2-3, reads EPEVTQTPSHQVTQMGQEVILRCVPISNHLYFYWYRQILGQKVEFLVSFYNNEISEKSEIFDDQFSVERPDGSNFTLKIRSTKLEDSAMYFCASSEGIRLRDTQYFGPGTRLTVL.

J is TRBJ2-1 and V is TRBV6-4, with TRBD2 as a possible D gene (5 bases). The germline V gene has CDR1 MRHNA and CDR2 SNTAGT. The CDR3 length is 16 residues. With 1 base removed from V and 2 bases from J, the gap between germline ends came to 12 bases. This CDR3 is CASSDFTSRAYNEQFF. The CDR3 DNA is TGTGCCAGCAGTGACTTTACTAGTCGGGCCTACAATGAGCAGTTCTTC.

The chain recombines TRBV9 with TRBJ2-2; no definite D call. The CDR3 extends over 14 amino acids. CDR1 and CDR2 (germline): SGDLS, YYNGEE. V lost 1 base to trimming and J lost 2 bases, with 6 bases between them. The CDR3 loop reads CASSVLFNTGELFF. The CDR3 DNA is TGTGCCAGCAGCGTATTATTTAACACCGGGGAGCTGTTTTTT.

The V and J genes are TRBV5-5 and TRBJ1-1; D unresolved. The CDR3 consists of 15 residues. Deletions cut 4 bases from V and 1 base from J, with 14 bases between. Per the germline V gene, CDR1 is SGHKS and CDR2 is YYEKEE (reference sequence). Here the CDR3 DNA reads TGTGCCAGCAGCCATTATATCGACAAGAACACTGAAGCTTTCTTT. Encoded protein: CASSHYIDKNTEAFF.

V usage is TRBV5-4 and J usage is TRBJ2-1; 8 bases fit TRBD2. The length of the CDR3 is 15 residues. V gave up 4 bases and J gave up 7 bases; unmatched junction bases: 10. Germline V gene data show CDR1 as SGHNT and CDR2 as YYREEE (reference sequence). The CDR3 DNA reads TGTGCCAGCAGCGCCGGGCTAGCGGGTGGTAATGAGCAGTTCTTC. It specifies CASSAGLAGGNEQFF.

This clone is a singleton in its sample. The chain carries TRBV19 and TRBJ1-2; D call uncertain. Trimming pared 5 bases from V and 3 bases from J, leaving 13 bases between. Germline assignment: CDR1 LNHDA and CDR2 SQIVND (reference sequence). The CDR3 extends over 14 amino acids. CDR3 protein: CASSPSDTYYGYTF. In DNA form, the CDR3 reads TGTGCCAGTAGTCCCTCAGACACATACTATGGCTACACCTTC.

The chain carries TRBV5-1 and TRBJ2-2, with D hard to call. The CDR3 contains 14 residues. The V and J ends lost 3 bases and 8 bases respectively, with 14 bases between them. The V gene's germline CDR1 is SGHRS and CDR2 YFSETQ. CDR3: CASSSTSSTGELFF. CDR3 DNA sequence: TGCGCCAGCAGCTCGACAAGTTCCACGGGGGAGCTGTTTTTT. Using reference TRBV5-1 and TRBJ2-2 for the parts outside the CDR3, the full variable domain is KAGVTQTPRYLIKTRGQQVTLSCSPISGHRSVSWYQQTPGQGLQFLFEYFSETQRNKGNFPGRFSGRQFSNSRSEMNVSTLELGDSALYLCASSSTSSTGELFFGEGSRLTVL.

This clone was recorded once. The J gene is TRBJ2-1, the V gene TRBV9; 8 nucleotides agree with TRBD1. There are 16 residues in the CDR3. From germline, CDR1 is SGDLS and CDR2 YYNGEE. V dropped 4 bases and J dropped 7; count of bases not matched to a gene: 13. CDR3 sequence: CASSSTTGGPLNEQFF. The CDR3 DNA sequence: TGTGCCAGCAGCTCTACAACAGGGGGGCCCTTAAATGAGCAGTTCTTC.

The gene calls are TRBV30 and TRBJ1-2; perhaps TRBD1 as D (5 bases). Germline CDR1 and CDR2: GTSNPN and SVGIG (reference sequence). This CDR3 has 14 amino acids. Deletions cut 4 bases from V and 4 bases from J, with 16 bases between. The CDR3 coding sequence is TGTGCCTGGATTAAAACGGCAGGGTCCTATGGCTACACCTTC. Its protein is CAWIKTAGSYGYTF.

V is TRBV7-8 and J is TRBJ2-5, with 7 nucleotides matching TRBD2. Germline CDR1 SGHVS, CDR2 FQNEAQ. With V trimmed by 5 bases and J by 5 bases, 14 bases remained unmatched. The CDR3 extends over 16 amino acids. The CDR3 loop reads CASSQSGGAGVETQYF. CDR3 DNA: TGTGCCAGCAGCCAATCCGGTGGCGCGGGAGTTGAGACCCAGTACTTC.

The V and J genes are TRBV5-1 and TRBJ2-2; TRBD2 agrees at 10 bases. Germline V CDR1 and CDR2: SGHRS, YFSETQ. With 1 base clipped from V and 0 bases from J, the junction kept 0 bases outside the gene matches. The CDR3 totals 16 residues. The CDR3 sequence: CASSLTSGANTGELFF. Here the CDR3 DNA reads TGCGCCAGCAGCTTGACTAGCGGGGCGAACACCGGGGAGCTGTTTTTT.

The V call is TRBV18, the J call TRBJ2-7; D ambiguous. The V gene lost 2 bases and the J gene lost 5 bases, with 7 bases spanning the gap. The CDR3 has 12 amino acids. Germline V CDR1 and CDR2: KGHSH, LQKENI. In DNA form, the CDR3 reads TGTGCCAGCTCACCATTCCCCAACGAGCAGTACTTC. Its protein product is CASSPFPNEQYF.

The chain combines TRBV19 with TRBJ2-3; a possible D gene is TRBD1 (6 bases). CDR1 is LNHDA, CDR2 SQIVND, per germline (reference sequence). There are 13 residues in the CDR3. The ends were cut back, 6 bases at V and 4 bases at J, with 11 bases in the middle. The chain's CDR3 is CASRSGVADTQYF. For the CDR3, the DNA is TGTGCCAGTAGGTCAGGGGTCGCAGATACGCAGTATTTT.

This CDR3 reads CASSISGTKETQYF. The CDR3 DNA follows: TGCGCCAGCAGCATTTCCGGGACAAAAGAGACCCAGTACTTC. The chain joins TRBV5-1 to TRBJ2-5; tentatively, D is TRBD1 (6 bases). There are 14 residues in the CDR3. The ends were cut back, 4 bases at V and 3 bases at J, with 13 bases in the middle. Germline CDR1 SGHRS, CDR2 YFSETQ.

The chain combines TRBV10-3 with TRBJ1-2; D uncertain. In germline, CDR1 is ENHRY, CDR2 SYGVKD. This CDR3 contains 15 residues. V lost 3 bases, J lost 0 bases, and 11 bases lay in between. CDR3 coding DNA: TGTGCCATCAGTGACTCGTCAGAAACTAACTATGGCTACACCTTC. The encoded protein is CAISDSSETNYGYTF.

This clone was counted between two and nine times. The chain links TRBV6-4 to TRBJ2-3; 8 bases agree with TRBD2. Germline V gene data show CDR1 as MRHNA and CDR2 as SNTAGT. CDR3 length: 14 amino acids. V lost 4 bases, J lost 4 bases, and 4 bases stayed unmatched. In DNA form, the CDR3 reads TGTGCCAGCAGTGCGGGAGGGGCCCCAGATACGCAGTATTTT. It translates to CASSAGGAPDTQYF.